The entry below describes one T cell receptor (beta chain). TCRdb's copy holds only in-frame clones and misses some; the assay was immunoSEQ multiplex PCR. The table shows some 95,000 clones, with 80% to 90% occurring only once. The source of the sample is a study of T cell responses to AZD1222 COVID-19 vaccine. At the level of the study: Second doses at about 4 or about 12 weeks were pooled.

V shed 3 bases and J shed 2 bases, with 11 bases lying between them. CDR3 length equals 14 residues. Germline V gene lookup returns CDR1 KGHSH and CDR2 LQKENI. The source was peripheral blood, collected on day 0 of AZD1222 vaccination. The V call is TRBV18, the J call TRBJ2-7; D is unresolved. The sequence came from an adult in good health. The CDR3 sequence is CASSPSASTYEQYF. The CDR3, as DNA: TGTGCCAGCTCACCTTCCGCCAGCACCTACGAGCAGTACTTC.